Shown below are 2 T cell receptor beta chains from a single sample sequenced in a study of blood T cell repertoires in COVID-19. TCRdb keeps only in-frame clones here, not all; method: immunoSEQ multiplex PCR. Of around 140,000 clones listed, approximately 84% were seen once; the top ten hold less than 3.5%. Sequences were obtained from peripheral blood. Receptors originate from a human donor with acute or convalescent COVID-19. The donor label of this sample is uncertain.

This clone was counted a single time. V and J are TRBV7-2 and TRBJ1-6; D might be TRBD1 (5 bases). CDR3 length: 13 residues. Germline V gives CDR1 SGHTA, CDR2 FQGNSA. Trimming cost V 5 bases and J 6 bases, with 8 bases left between them. This chain's CDR3 is CASSQDSNSPLHF. The CDR3 region has the DNA TGTGCCAGCAGCCAAGACAGTAATTCACCCCTCCACTTT.

The CDR3 is CASSSAFGGFGNQPQHF. In DNA form, the CDR3 reads TGTGCCAGCAGTTCCGCCTTTGGGGGGTTTGGCAATCAGCCCCAGCATTTT. The rearrangement links TRBV6-2 or TRBV6-3 to TRBJ1-5; TRBD1 might be the D (5 bases). CDR3 length: 17 amino acids. Trimming took off 4 bases at V and 2 bases at J, with 18 bases between the two ends. The germline CDR1 and CDR2 sequences are MNHEY and SVGEGT.